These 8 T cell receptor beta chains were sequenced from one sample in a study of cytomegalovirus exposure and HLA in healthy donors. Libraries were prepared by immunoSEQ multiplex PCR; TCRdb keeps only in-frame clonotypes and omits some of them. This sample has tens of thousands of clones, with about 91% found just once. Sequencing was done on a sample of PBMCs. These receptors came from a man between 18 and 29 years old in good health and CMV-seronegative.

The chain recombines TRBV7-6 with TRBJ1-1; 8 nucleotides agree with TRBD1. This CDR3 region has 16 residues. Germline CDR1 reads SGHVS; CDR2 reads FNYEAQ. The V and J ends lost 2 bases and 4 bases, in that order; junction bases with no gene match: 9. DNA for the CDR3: TGTGCCAGCAGCTTATCCCCCCCCGGACAGGGCACTGAAGCTTTCTTT. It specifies CASSLSPPGQGTEAFF.

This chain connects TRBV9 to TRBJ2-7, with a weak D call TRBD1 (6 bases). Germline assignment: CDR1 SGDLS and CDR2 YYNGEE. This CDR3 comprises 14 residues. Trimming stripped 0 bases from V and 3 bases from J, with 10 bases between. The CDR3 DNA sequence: TGTGCCAGCAGCGTAGATTTAGGGGGCTACGAGCAGTACTTC. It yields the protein CASSVDLGGYEQYF.

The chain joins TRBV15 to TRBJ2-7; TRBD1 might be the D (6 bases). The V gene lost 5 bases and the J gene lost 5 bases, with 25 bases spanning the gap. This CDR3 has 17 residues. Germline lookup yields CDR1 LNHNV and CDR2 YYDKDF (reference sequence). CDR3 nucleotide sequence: TGTGCCACCAGCGGCCCCTCTGGGGACAAACGTCGGAACGAGCAGTACTTC. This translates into CATSGPSGDKRRNEQYF.

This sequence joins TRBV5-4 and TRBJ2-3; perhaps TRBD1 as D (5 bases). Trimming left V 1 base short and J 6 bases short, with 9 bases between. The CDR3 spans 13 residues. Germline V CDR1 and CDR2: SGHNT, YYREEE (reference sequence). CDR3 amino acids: CASSLLGRDTQYF. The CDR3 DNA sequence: TGTGCCAGCAGCTTGTTGGGGCGGGATACGCAGTATTTT.

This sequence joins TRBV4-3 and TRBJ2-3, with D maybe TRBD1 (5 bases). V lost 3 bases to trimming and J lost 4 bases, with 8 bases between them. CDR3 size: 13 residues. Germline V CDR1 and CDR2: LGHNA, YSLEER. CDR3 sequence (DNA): TGCGCCAGCAGCCAGCCACAGGCAGATACGCAGTATTTT. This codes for CASSQPQADTQYF.

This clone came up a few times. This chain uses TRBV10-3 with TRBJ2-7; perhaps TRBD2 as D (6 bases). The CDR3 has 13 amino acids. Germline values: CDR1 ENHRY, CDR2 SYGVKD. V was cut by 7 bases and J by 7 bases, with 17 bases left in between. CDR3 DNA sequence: TGTGCCATCACAAAGGAGCCGGGGAGGGAGCAGTACTTC. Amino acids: CAITKEPGREQYF.

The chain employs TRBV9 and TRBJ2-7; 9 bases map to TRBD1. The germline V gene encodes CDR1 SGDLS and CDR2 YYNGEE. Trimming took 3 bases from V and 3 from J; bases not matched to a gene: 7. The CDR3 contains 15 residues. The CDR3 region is CASSGRTGAFYEQYF. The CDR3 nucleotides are TGTGCCAGCAGCGGGAGGACAGGGGCCTTCTACGAGCAGTACTTC.

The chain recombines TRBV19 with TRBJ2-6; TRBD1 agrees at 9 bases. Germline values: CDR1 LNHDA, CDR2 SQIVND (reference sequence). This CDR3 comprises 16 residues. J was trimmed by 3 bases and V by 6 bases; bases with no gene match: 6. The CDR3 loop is CASRNRGRYGANVLTF. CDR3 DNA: TGTGCCAGTAGGAACAGGGGGCGATATGGGGCCAACGTCCTGACTTTC.